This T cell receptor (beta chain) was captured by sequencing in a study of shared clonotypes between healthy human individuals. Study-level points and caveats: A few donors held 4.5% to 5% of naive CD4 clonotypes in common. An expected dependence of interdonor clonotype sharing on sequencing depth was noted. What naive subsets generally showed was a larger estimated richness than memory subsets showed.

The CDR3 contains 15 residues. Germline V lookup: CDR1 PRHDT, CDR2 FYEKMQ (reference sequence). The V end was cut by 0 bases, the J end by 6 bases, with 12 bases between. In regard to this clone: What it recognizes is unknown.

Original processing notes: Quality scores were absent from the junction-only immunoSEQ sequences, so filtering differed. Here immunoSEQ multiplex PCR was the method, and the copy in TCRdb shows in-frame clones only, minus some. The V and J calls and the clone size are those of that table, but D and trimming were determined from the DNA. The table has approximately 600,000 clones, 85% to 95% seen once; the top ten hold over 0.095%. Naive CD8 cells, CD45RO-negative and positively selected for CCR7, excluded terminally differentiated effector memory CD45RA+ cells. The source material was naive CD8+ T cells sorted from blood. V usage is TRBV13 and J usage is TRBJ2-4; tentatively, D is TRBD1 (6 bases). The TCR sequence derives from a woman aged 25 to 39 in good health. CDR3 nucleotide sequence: TGTGCCAGCAGCTTAGGCCCCAGGGGTTCAAACATTCAGTACTTC. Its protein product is CASSLGPRGSNIQYF.